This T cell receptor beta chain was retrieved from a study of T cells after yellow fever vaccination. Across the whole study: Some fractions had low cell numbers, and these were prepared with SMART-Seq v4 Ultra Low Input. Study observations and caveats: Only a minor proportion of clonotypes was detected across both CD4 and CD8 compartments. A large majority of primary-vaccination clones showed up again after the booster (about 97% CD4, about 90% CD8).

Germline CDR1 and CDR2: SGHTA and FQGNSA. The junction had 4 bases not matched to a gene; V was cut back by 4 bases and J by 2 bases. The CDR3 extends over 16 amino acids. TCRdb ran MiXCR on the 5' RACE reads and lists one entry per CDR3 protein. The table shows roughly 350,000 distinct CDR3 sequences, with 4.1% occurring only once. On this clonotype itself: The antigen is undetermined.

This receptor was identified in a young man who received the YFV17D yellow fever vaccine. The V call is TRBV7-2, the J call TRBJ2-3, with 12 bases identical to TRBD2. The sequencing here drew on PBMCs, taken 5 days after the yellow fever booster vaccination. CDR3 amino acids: CASSSRLAGDTDTQYF. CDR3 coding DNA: TGTGCCAGCAGCTCCCGACTAGCGGGGGACACAGATACGCAGTATTTT.